The text below deals with one TCR beta chain. Its antigen is currently unknown. The table came from immunoSEQ multiplex PCR; TCRdb's copy has only in-frame clones and leaves some out. Here the sample spans around 14,000 clones, 75% to 90% being singletons. Germline lookup yields CDR1 GTSNPN and CDR2 SVGIG (reference sequence). The ends were cut back, 4 bases at V and 4 bases at J, with 8 bases in the middle. The CDR3 is made up of 12 amino acids. Histologic diagnosis was independently verified by two lung pathologists. This sample is part of a study of immune evolution from preneoplasia to lung adenocarcinoma. Looking at the study overall: HLA loss of heterozygosity: around 6.5% AIS, about 15% MIA, around 35% ADC, none AAH. Study-level points and caveats: Later-stage lesions seemingly showed higher T cell density and diversity than normal lung. From normal lung to invasive adenocarcinoma, top clone frequencies appeared to decrease.

This sequence was found in a person between 65 and 80 years old with lung adenocarcinoma. V and J are TRBV30 and TRBJ1-3, with a tentative D call TRBD1 (6 bases). The source material was FFPE minimally invasive lung adenocarcinoma tissue. CDR3: CAWTGAGNTIYF. The CDR3 nucleotides are TGTGCCTGGACAGGGGCCGGAAACACCATATATTTT.